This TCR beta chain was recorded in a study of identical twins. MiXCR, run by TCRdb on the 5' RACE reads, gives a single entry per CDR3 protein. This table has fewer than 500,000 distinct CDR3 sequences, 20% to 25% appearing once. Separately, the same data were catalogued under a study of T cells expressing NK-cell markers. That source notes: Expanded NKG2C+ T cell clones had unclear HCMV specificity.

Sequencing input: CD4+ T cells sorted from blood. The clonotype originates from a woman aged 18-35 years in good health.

Written as DNA, the CDR3 is TGTGCCATCAGGAAGACAGCAAGTCAAGAGACCCAGTACTTC. Its translation: CAIRKTASQETQYF. The chain is built from TRBV10-3 and TRBJ2-5, with D perhaps TRBD1 (5 bases). This CDR3 contains 14 residues. The ends were cut back, 6 bases at V and 2 bases at J, with 13 bases in the middle. CDR1 and CDR2 (germline): ENHRY, SYGVKD.